This record covers a single T cell receptor (beta chain). Its antigen is not identified. These data originate in a study of shared clonotypes between healthy human individuals. Running of the assay took place at deep level. Every immunoSEQ plate was one replicate of a subset's evenly spread DNA. The data were produced by immunoSEQ multiplex PCR, yet TCRdb's version contains in-frame clones alone and is incomplete. Here the sample spans 450,000 to 500,000 clones, over 70% being singletons. Trimming left V 2 bases short and J 1 base short, with 11 bases between. Germline CDR1 reads MNHEY; CDR2 reads SVGAGI. The CDR3 has 15 residues. The study, taken as a whole, reports: An anticipated effect of sequencing depth on clonotype sharing among donors was recognized.

The chain combines TRBV6-5 with TRBJ1-2; D call uncertain. The sequence came from a woman aged 35 to 49 in good health. Some clones in this sample may be carry-over from other donors' samples. The specimen sequenced was PBMCs. CDR3 coding DNA: TGTGCCAGCAGTTACCACTCGTCGGGTAACTATGGCTACACCTTC. It codes for CASSYHSSGNYGYTF.